The source of this TCR beta chain is a study of monozygotic twins with inflammatory bowel disease. Germline assignment: CDR1 SQVTM and CDR2 ANQGSEA. The CDR3 loop spans 14 amino acids. TCRdb reprocessed the 5' RACE reads and reports one entry per CDR3 protein, with no DNA. The sample includes approximately 400,000 distinct CDR3 sequences. The sample consisted of blood. The chain combines TRBV29-1 with TRBJ2-1; TCRdb picks TRBD2, but there is no DNA to check that call. This TCR was sampled from a human donor with ulcerative colitis or Crohn's disease, or a healthy co-twin of an affected twin (not recorded which). The CDR3 spells CSVLAGVVRNEQFF.